This TCR beta chain originates from a study of blood T cell repertoires in COVID-19. Study-wide context: There were acute and convalescent COVID-19 samples, and they came from the United States, Italy and Spain. Sources were T cells, B-cell-depleted T cells, or PBMCs; the material itself was cDNA or gDNA.

Authors' analysis steps: By means of reference gene primer amplification, nucleated cell counts were estimated. Clones were sequenced by immunoSEQ multiplex PCR, and TCRdb holds only the in-frame ones, with some missing. The V and J calls and clone size come from that table; D and trimming were worked out from the DNA. The top ten hold 1.9% of the sample, which has around 240,000 clones, 82% seen once. V was shortened by 2 bases and J by 3 bases, with 10 bases between the two germline ends. Looked up from germline, CDR1 is SSHAT and CDR2 is FNYEAQ (reference sequence). The CDR3 extends over 15 amino acids.

Sequenced sample: peripheral blood. V is TRBV7-7 and J is TRBJ2-2; unclear D gene. The receptor was derived from an elderly woman with acute or convalescent COVID-19. The CDR3 loop reads CASSLMGSDTGELFF. The CDR3 nucleotides read TGTGCCAGCAGCTTAATGGGCAGTGACACCGGGGAGCTGTTTTTT.